The following is a T cell receptor beta chain sequence with its context. Repertoires were generated with immunoSEQ multiplex PCR, while TCRdb's copy carries only in-frame clones and drops some. The sample gives approximately 75,000 clones, around 90% of which show up once; less than 9% is in the top ten. The V end lost 5 bases, the J end lost 5 bases, and 12 bases lay between the germline ends. Germline lookup yields CDR1 SEHNR and CDR2 FQNEAQ (reference sequence). CDR3 length equals 13 residues. The data belong to a study of blood T cell repertoires in COVID-19. The sample taken for sequencing was peripheral blood. This chain links TRBV7-9 with TRBJ1-1; D might be TRBD1 (6 bases). The TCR originated in a human donor in a cohort sampled during active COVID-19. The chain's CDR3 is CASSPRGGTEAFF. The CDR3, as DNA: TGTGCCAGCAGCCCCAGAGGGGGAACTGAAGCTTTCTTT.